The source of this T cell receptor beta chain is a study of response to subunit inactivated influenza vaccine. Points from the study as a whole: Each seasonal influenza vaccination, the authors suggested, recruits few new T cells.

This CDR3 is 15 amino acids long. Trimming took 3 bases from V and 5 from J, leaving 16 bases between them. The germline V gene has CDR1 LGHNA and CDR2 YNFKEQ. TCRdb passed the RT-PCR reads through MiXCR, listing each CDR3 protein once. This sample carries about 830,000 distinct CDR3 sequences, around 20% of them seen once, and the ten largest clones take roughly 11%. This clonotype was seen only a few times. The antigen remains unidentified. The chain recombines TRBV4-2 with TRBJ1-2; no clear D. The specimen comprised PBMCs from blood, sampled 4 to 6 days after vaccination. The clonotype comes from a man in his forties or fifties who received an inactivated influenza vaccine. This CDR3 reads CASSQKSNEVYGYTF. The CDR3 DNA sequence: TGTGCCAGCAGCCAGAAGTCAAATGAGGTTTATGGCTACACCTTC.